The next 23 T cell receptor beta chains were all read from a single sample in a study of shared clonotypes between healthy human individuals. Measured with immunoSEQ multiplex PCR; TCRdb has only the in-frame clones, and not every one. The sample lists about 600,000 clones, approximately 97% occurring once. Sequences were obtained from naive CD4+ T cells sorted from blood. Subset indicated: CD45RA+ positively selected. Receptors were obtained from a woman aged 25-40 years in good health.

The V call is TRBV6-5, the J call TRBJ2-2, with D perhaps TRBD1 (5 bases). Trimming shortened V by 2 bases and J by 4 bases, and 8 bases separated the two germline ends. The CDR3 consists of 14 residues. CDR1 MNHEY and CDR2 SVGAGI come from the germline V gene. CDR3 protein: CASSYGASTGELFF. The CDR3 DNA reads TGTGCCAGCAGTTACGGGGCAAGCACCGGGGAGCTGTTTTTT.

In nucleotides, the CDR3 is TGTGCCAGCAGTTTATCTGACGGAAGGTACAATGAGCAGTTCTTC. This encodes CASSLSDGRYNEQFF. The chain is built from TRBV28 and TRBJ2-1; D gene ambiguous. The CDR3 loop spans 15 amino acids. CDR1 is MDHEN, CDR2 SYDVKM, per germline. Deletions cut 1 base from V and 4 bases from J, with 11 bases between.

Here the CDR3 reads CASSLARTSGSNEQFF. The CDR3 nucleotides are TGCGCCAGCAGCTTGGCCCGGACTAGCGGGAGCAATGAGCAGTTCTTC. The chain uses TRBV5-1 and TRBJ2-1, with TRBD2 matching 13 bases. This CDR3 spans 16 amino acids. Unmatched junction bases numbered 3, after V lost 0 bases and J lost 6 bases. Germline V CDR1 and CDR2: SGHRS, YFSETQ.

The chain joins TRBV18 to TRBJ1-1; D might be TRBD1 (5 bases). Trimming removed 1 base from V and 2 bases from J, with 11 bases in between. Germline V gives CDR1 KGHSH, CDR2 LQKENI. CDR3 length: 15 amino acids. CDR3 DNA sequence: TGTGCCAGCTCACCACAGGCAGGGACTAACACTGAAGCTTTCTTT. This sequence encodes CASSPQAGTNTEAFF.

V and J are TRBV6-5 and TRBJ1-3, with 7 bases lining up with TRBD1. CDR3 length: 15 amino acids. Germline lookup yields CDR1 MNHEY and CDR2 SVGAGI. V dropped 6 bases and J dropped 0; count of bases not matched to a gene: 5. The CDR3 DNA reads TGTGCCAGCAGCAGGGGGGGGAGCTCTGGAAACACCATATATTTT. Translating gives CASSRGGSSGNTIYF.

The chain recombines TRBV5-4 with TRBJ1-3, with 7 bases fitting TRBD1. The CDR3 is made up of 15 amino acids. J gave up 2 bases and V 2 bases, and 4 bases lay outside the gene matches. Germline lookup yields CDR1 SGHNT and CDR2 YYREEE (reference sequence). CDR3: CASSLGGAAGNTIYF. The CDR3, as DNA: TGTGCCAGCAGCTTAGGGGGCGCGGCTGGAAACACCATATATTTT.

V and J are TRBV9 and TRBJ1-2; D gene uncertain. V was shortened by 0 bases and J by 6 bases, with 9 bases between the two germline ends. Germline loops: CDR1 SGDLS, CDR2 YYNGEE. There are 13 residues in the CDR3. This CDR3 reads CASSVGGLDGYTF. In DNA, the CDR3 is TGTGCCAGCAGCGTAGGTGGATTGGATGGCTACACCTTC.

The chain employs TRBV2 and TRBJ1-3, with 7 bases aligning to TRBD1. J lost 2 bases, V lost 9 bases, and 10 bases had no gene match. Germline V gene data show CDR1 as SNHLY and CDR2 as FYNNEI. This CDR3 comprises 15 residues. Written as DNA, the CDR3 is TGTGCCAGTGATCTTGACAGGGTAACTGGAAACACCATATATTTT. It translates to CASDLDRVTGNTIYF.

The genes are TRBV2 and TRBJ1-5; 12 bases are shared with TRBD1. V shed 6 bases and J 6 bases; nucleotides not matched to a gene: 12. Germline CDR1 SNHLY, CDR2 FYNNEI. The CDR3 runs to 17 residues. The CDR3 spells CASSAPGQGARSQPQHF. CDR3 nucleotide sequence: TGTGCCAGCAGCGCCCCGGGACAGGGGGCGCGAAGTCAGCCCCAGCATTTT. The whole variable domain, filled in from reference TRBV2 and TRBJ1-5, reads EPEVTQTPSHQVTQMGQEVILRCVPISNHLYFYWYRQILGQKVEFLVSFYNNEISEKSEIFDDQFSVERPDGSNFTLKIRSTKLEDSAMYFCASSAPGQGARSQPQHFGDGTRLSIL.

The V and J genes are TRBV6-4 and TRBJ1-5; D is unclear. The CDR3 covers 12 residues. From germline, CDR1 is MRHNA and CDR2 SNTAGT. Trimming took off 6 bases at V and 2 bases at J, with 5 bases between the two ends. The CDR3 here is CASRSCNQPQHF. The CDR3 DNA sequence: TGTGCCAGCAGGTCTTGCAATCAGCCCCAGCATTTT.

The CDR3 spells CASSFRDRGATNEKLFF. The CDR3 DNA reads as TGTGCCAGCAGCTTCCGGGACAGGGGTGCAACTAATGAAAAACTGTTTTTT. The V gene is TRBV5-4, the J gene TRBJ1-4, with TRBD1 matching 10 bases. Looked up from germline, CDR1 is SGHNT and CDR2 is YYREEE (reference sequence). CDR3 size: 17 residues. V lost 2 bases and J lost 0; bases outside the gene matches: 4.

The CDR3 protein is CASSLRKNTEAFF. The CDR3 DNA follows: TGTGCCAGCAGCTTAAGGAAGAACACTGAAGCTTTCTTT. The rearrangement joins TRBV7-3 to TRBJ1-1; D not certain. Trimming removed 1 base from V and 1 base from J, with 4 bases in between. The CDR3 length is 13 residues. Germline V gene lookup returns CDR1 SGHTA and CDR2 FQGTGA.

The chain couples TRBV4-1 to TRBJ2-7; no definite D call. This CDR3 has 16 residues. Germline V gene data show CDR1 as MGHRA and CDR2 as YSYEKL. Trimming removed 0 bases from V and 1 base from J, with 13 bases in between. The CDR3 DNA reads as TGCGCCAGCAGCCAAGATCGTTCGGACCGATCCTACGAGCAGTACTTC. It yields the protein CASSQDRSDRSYEQYF.

The chain uses TRBV6-1 and TRBJ1-5; D unclear. This CDR3 is built from 15 residues. Germline CDR1 reads MNHNS; CDR2 reads SASEGT. V was pared by 6 bases and J by 0 bases, with 12 bases between. CDR3 amino acids: CASRQTQTSNQPQHF. CDR3 sequence (DNA): TGTGCCAGCAGGCAAACACAGACTAGCAATCAGCCCCAGCATTTT.

The chain recombines TRBV19 with TRBJ1-1; D gene unclear. Between the trimmed V and J ends, which lost 6 bases and 1 base, there was a span of 15 bases. Germline assignment: CDR1 LNHDA and CDR2 SQIVND (reference sequence). CDR3 length: 15 amino acids. This chain's CDR3 is CASRKDGKKNTEAFF. CDR3 DNA sequence: TGTGCCAGTAGAAAGGACGGAAAAAAGAACACTGAAGCTTTCTTT.

V gene TRBV30 combines with J gene TRBJ2-7; 7 bases align to TRBD1. CDR1 is GTSNPN and CDR2 is SVGIG in the germline V gene (reference sequence). V dropped 2 bases and J dropped 6; count of bases not matched to a gene: 10. The CDR3 covers 14 residues. CDR3 amino acids: CAWSPGTAPFEQYF. CDR3 bases: TGTGCCTGGAGTCCAGGGACAGCGCCCTTCGAGCAGTACTTC.

The V call is TRBV7-9, the J call TRBJ2-7; a weak D match, TRBD1 (5 bases). The CDR3 length is 14 residues. Germline CDR1 SEHNR, CDR2 FQNEAQ (reference sequence). The V end was cut by 1 base, the J end by 5 bases, with 12 bases between. The CDR3 DNA sequence: TGTGCCAGCAGCTTAGAAGGCAGGGTTGACGAGCAGTACTTC. Its translation is CASSLEGRVDEQYF.

This chain links TRBV5-5 with TRBJ1-3; no clear D gene. This CDR3 region has 15 residues. Deletions cut 1 base from V and 2 bases from J, with 10 bases between. Germline V gene data show CDR1 as SGHKS and CDR2 as YYEKEE (reference sequence). This CDR3 is CASSLPAGPGNTIYF. The CDR3 nucleotides are TGTGCCAGCAGCTTGCCGGCCGGCCCTGGAAACACCATATATTTT.

The chain joins TRBV18 to TRBJ2-7; possible D gene TRBD1, 6 bases. V lost 5 bases, J lost 2 bases, and 10 bases lay in between. Germline assignment: CDR1 KGHSH and CDR2 LQKENI. This CDR3 is built from 13 residues. The CDR3 nucleotides read TGTGCCAGCTCATCATCAGGGGCCTACGAGCAGTACTTC. Its protein is CASSSSGAYEQYF.

This chain's CDR3 is CASSKRSLAFRTYEQYF. Written as DNA, the CDR3 is TGTGCCAGCAGCAAACGATCGTTGGCATTTAGAACCTACGAGCAGTACTTC. V is TRBV21-1 and J is TRBJ2-7. TRBV21-1 is a pseudogene locus. CDR3 length: 17 residues.

The rearrangement joins TRBV25-1 to TRBJ1-2, with D uncertain. CDR1 and CDR2 from the germline V gene are MGHDK and SYGVNS. Trimming took off 3 bases at V and 3 bases at J, with 8 bases between the two ends. CDR3 size: 13 residues. CDR3 bases: TGTGCCAGCAGTGAGCATGTAGACTATGGCTACACCTTC. It translates to CASSEHVDYGYTF.

The chain is built from TRBV10-3 and TRBJ1-6; D gene unclear. The germline V gene has CDR1 ENHRY and CDR2 SYGVKD. V lost 4 bases and J 7 bases, leaving 14 bases between the germline ends. This CDR3 comprises 15 residues. CDR3: CAISVSGPLNSPLHF. CDR3 DNA sequence: TGTGCCATCAGTGTTTCCGGGCCATTAAATTCACCCCTCCACTTT.

This clone has only one observation. The rearrangement joins TRBV7-9 to TRBJ1-3; 10 bases agree with TRBD1. CDR1 and CDR2 (germline): SEHNR, FQNEAQ (reference sequence). The CDR3 is made up of 16 amino acids. Germline trimming cut 4 bases from V and 3 bases from J; bases unmatched to any gene: 6. CDR3 loop: CASSSGQGMGGNTIYF. CDR3 nucleotides: TGTGCCAGCAGCTCGGGACAGGGGATGGGTGGAAACACCATATATTTT.